Listed below are T cell receptor beta chains from one sample, sequenced in a study of human T cells and chemical hapten exposure. One entry per CDR3 protein, called by TCRdb with MiXCR from the RACE reads. The table includes tens of thousands of distinct CDR3 sequences, over 8% detected once. Source material: whole blood. The receptor source for this set is a female donor in good health. Some clones in this sample may be carry-over from other donors' samples. Each CDR3 is given with its conserved first and last residue. A D gene is named only where the DNA matches it firmly. The listing skips clone size in some rows; elsewhere it reads once, few, many or a size class.

V gene: TRBV6-1
J gene: TRBJ2-4
clone size: .
D gene: .
CDR3 DNA: TGTGCCAACCCAACGGCGGAGTTGACCAAAAACATTCAGTACTTC
CDR3 protein: CANPTAELTKNIQYF

V gene: TRBV7-8
J gene: TRBJ2-3
clone size: .
D gene: TRBD2
CDR3 DNA: TGTGCCAGCAGCTTATATGAGGCTAGCGGGGGGAGTACAGATACGCAGTATTTT
CDR3 protein: CASSLYEASGGSTDTQYF

V gene: TRBV15
J gene: TRBJ1-5
clone size: once
D gene: TRBD1
CDR3 DNA: TGTGCCACCAGCAGAAGGACAGGGGACAATCAGCCCCGGCATTTT
CDR3 protein: CATSRRTGDNQPRHF

V gene: TRBV4-1
J gene: TRBJ2-7
clone size: many
D gene: TRBD2
CDR3 DNA: TGCGCCAGCAGCCATTTAGAAGGACTAGCGGGAGTCGAGCAGTACTTC
CDR3 protein: CASSHLEGLAGVEQYF

V gene: TRBV19
J gene: TRBJ2-1
clone size: few
D gene: .
CDR3 DNA: TGTGCCAGTAGTATAGGAGGAGGGTGGTACAATGAGCAGTTCTTC
CDR3 protein: CASSIGGGWYNEQFF

V gene: TRBV19
J gene: TRBJ2-3
clone size: .
D gene: .
CDR3 DNA: TGTGCCAGTAGTCAACCCGGGTCCACCAACACGCAGTATTTT
CDR3 protein: CASSQPGSTNTQYF

V gene: TRBV30
J gene: TRBJ2-5
clone size: .
D gene: TRBD1
CDR3 DNA: TGTGCCTGGAGTGCGACAGGGGTAGAAGAGACCCAGTACTTC
CDR3 protein: CAWSATGVEETQYF

V gene: TRBV29-1
J gene: TRBJ1-1
clone size: many
D gene: .
CDR3 DNA: TGCAGCGTTAAAATTGGCCTGCTGAACACTGAAGCTTTCTTT
CDR3 protein: CSVKIGLLNTEAFF

V gene: TRBV20-1
J gene: TRBJ1-1
clone size: few
D gene: .
CDR3 DNA: TGCAGTAAATGGTTCAACACTGAAGCTTTCTTT
CDR3 protein: CSKWFNTEAFF

V gene: TRBV19
J gene: TRBJ2-7
clone size: .
D gene: TRBD2
CDR3 DNA: TGTGCCAGTCGGGGACTAGCGGGAGCCGGGGAGCAGTACTTC
CDR3 protein: CASRGLAGAGEQYF

V gene: TRBV5-1
J gene: TRBJ1-5
clone size: many
D gene: TRBD1
CDR3 DNA: TGCGCCAGCAGCCCGGGACAGGGGGGCAATCAGCCCCAGCATTTT
CDR3 protein: CASSPGQGGNQPQHF